Reported below is one T cell receptor beta chain. Its target is not known. CDR1 and CDR2 from the germline V gene are LGHNA and YNFKEQ. The CDR3 runs to 14 residues. Deletions cut 4 bases from V and 0 bases from J, with 7 bases between. These data come from a study of cytomegalovirus exposure and HLA in healthy donors. Findings and caveats of the study: It was fewer than 200 TCR beta chains that were listed as cytomegalovirus-associated.

Researchers ran the PCR with 60 Vbeta and 13 Jbeta primers. TCRdb's table, derived via immunoSEQ multiplex PCR, lists solely in-frame clones and lacks some. The sample lists 150,000 to 200,000 clones; 81% were seen once. Sequencing input: PBMCs. V gene TRBV4-2 combines with J gene TRBJ1-3; no clear D gene. The sequence was obtained from a man aged 18 to 30 in good health and CMV-seronegative. The CDR3 region is CASSPSGSGNTIYF. The CDR3 bases are TGTGCCAGCAGCCCCTCGGGCTCTGGAAACACCATATATTTT.